Presented here are 25 T cell receptor beta chains from one specimen sequenced in a study of cytomegalovirus exposure and HLA in healthy donors. Assay: immunoSEQ multiplex PCR; the TCRdb copy retains only in-frame clones and omits some. The sample lists around 230,000 clones, approximately 86% seen once, with roughly 1.2% in the top ten. Sequencing was performed on PBMCs. The receptors come from a woman in her twenties or thirties in good health and CMV-seropositive.

V usage is TRBV9 and J usage is TRBJ2-5; TRBD2 agrees at 10 bases. V lost 3 bases, J lost 5 bases, and 4 bases stayed unmatched. The CDR3 consists of 14 residues. The germline CDR1 and CDR2 sequences are SGDLS and YYNGEE. The CDR3 sequence is CASSESGRGETQYF. CDR3 DNA sequence: TGTGCCAGCAGCGAGAGCGGGAGGGGCGAGACCCAGTACTTC.

The chain combines TRBV2 with TRBJ1-1; D uncertain. The germline gives CDR1 SNHLY, CDR2 FYNNEI. V was trimmed by 8 bases and J by 7 bases, leaving 11 bases between them. This CDR3 is built from 11 residues. The CDR3 region is CASSRRLEAFF. As DNA, the CDR3 is TGTGCCAGCTCGAGGCGGCTTGAAGCTTTCTTT. Based on the CDR3 plus reference TRBV2 and TRBJ1-1, the full variable domain is EPEVTQTPSHQVTQMGQEVILRCVPISNHLYFYWYRQILGQKVEFLVSFYNNEISEKSEIFDDQFSVERPDGSNFTLKIRSTKLEDSAMYFCASSRRLEAFFGQGTRLTVV.

The V gene is TRBV2, the J gene TRBJ2-3; 8 bases are a match to TRBD2. The ends lost 0 bases at V and 3 bases at J; junction bases unmatched: 11. The CDR3 covers 18 residues. Per the germline V gene, CDR1 is SNHLY and CDR2 is FYNNEI. The CDR3 DNA reads TGTGCCAGCAGTGAAGCGCTTCCCCCAGCGGGAGAGACAGATACGCAGTATTTT. This translates into CASSEALPPAGETDTQYF.

The DNA for the CDR3 is TGCGCCAGCAGCTCCGCCGGCCTTAGCTGGGAGCAGTTCTTC. This encodes CASSSAGLSWEQFF. J is TRBJ2-1 and V is TRBV5-1, with D hard to call. The CDR3 runs to 14 residues. Trimming took off 3 bases at V and 10 bases at J, with 17 bases between the two ends. In germline, CDR1 is SGHRS, CDR2 YFSETQ. Drawing the rest from reference TRBV5-1 and TRBJ2-1, the complete variable domain is KAGVTQTPRYLIKTRGQQVTLSCSPISGHRSVSWYQQTPGQGLQFLFEYFSETQRNKGNFPGRFSGRQFSNSRSEMNVSTLELGDSALYLCASSSAGLSWEQFFGPGTRLTVL.

V and J are TRBV27 and TRBJ2-1; D is undetermined. CDR1 MNHEY and CDR2 SMNVEV come from the germline V gene (reference sequence). CDR3 length: 12 amino acids. V dropped 6 bases and J dropped 5 bases, with 8 bases sitting between them. CDR3 region: CASRQADNEQFF. CDR3 nucleotide sequence: TGTGCCAGCAGGCAGGCAGACAATGAGCAGTTCTTC.

J is TRBJ1-5 and V is TRBV30; 9 bases fit TRBD1. Germline CDR1 reads GTSNPN; CDR2 reads SVGIG (reference sequence). This CDR3 is 14 amino acids long. V lost 2 bases to trimming and J lost 9 bases; unmatched junction nucleotides: 8. The chain's CDR3 is CAWSTGTGMGPQHF. DNA for the CDR3: TGTGCCTGGAGTACGGGGACAGGGATGGGGCCCCAGCATTTT. Variable domain in full (rest from reference TRBV30 and TRBJ1-5): SQTIHQWPATLVQPVGSPLSLECTVEGTSNPNLYWYRQAAGRGLQLLFYSVGIGQISSEVPQNLSASRPQDRQFILSSKKLLLSDSGFYLCAWSTGTGMGPQHFGDGTRLSIL.

This chain joins TRBV19 and TRBJ2-7; 11 bases agree with TRBD2. V lost 1 base and J lost 0; bases outside the gene matches: 5. The CDR3 is 17 residues long. Germline values: CDR1 LNHDA, CDR2 SQIVND (reference sequence). CDR3 nucleotide sequence: TGTGCCAGTAGTATAGCAATAGCGGGAGGGCCCTCCTACGAGCAGTACTTC. It translates to CASSIAIAGGPSYEQYF. The whole variable domain, remainder taken from reference TRBV19 and TRBJ2-7, is DGGITQSPKYLFRKEGQNVTLSCEQNLNHDAMYWYRQDPGQGLRLIYYSQIVNDFQKGDIAEGYSVSREKKESFPLTVTSAQKNPTAFYLCASSIAIAGGPSYEQYFGPGTRLTVT.

The CDR3 DNA reads TGCGCCAGCAGTCCACAGGGAATGAACACTGAAGCTTTCTTT. This codes for CASSPQGMNTEAFF. The chain couples TRBV10-1 to TRBJ1-1; TRBD1 is a possible D gene (6 bases). This CDR3 spans 14 amino acids. V was cut by 5 bases and J by 0 bases, with 10 bases left in between. Germline V gene sequence: CDR1 WNHNN, CDR2 SYGVQD (reference sequence).

The chain couples TRBV6-1 to TRBJ2-5; a weak D match, TRBD1 (6 bases). Trimming left V 0 bases short and J 7 bases short, with 18 bases between. Germline loops: CDR1 MNHNS, CDR2 SASEGT. The CDR3 is 16 amino acids. The CDR3 spells CASSEAQTGYSGTQYF. CDR3 DNA: TGTGCCAGCAGTGAAGCGCAAACAGGGTACTCCGGGACCCAGTACTTC.

This chain links TRBV5-1 with TRBJ2-7; D uncertain. This CDR3 is built from 14 residues. CDR1 SGHRS and CDR2 YFSETQ come from the germline V gene. V was clipped by 0 bases and J by 1 base, with 8 bases between them. The CDR3: CASSLVAESYEQYF. The CDR3 region has the DNA TGCGCCAGCAGCTTGGTCGCAGAATCCTACGAGCAGTACTTC.

This sequence joins TRBV12-5 and TRBJ2-3, with 10 nucleotides matching TRBD2. This CDR3 spans 14 amino acids. Germline V lookup: CDR1 LGHNT, CDR2 FRNRAP. V was pared by 10 bases and J by 2 bases, with 6 bases of the junction left unmatched. The CDR3 loop is CATGLAYSTDTQYF. The CDR3 nucleotides are TGTGCTACGGGACTAGCGTACTCCACAGATACGCAGTATTTT.

This chain uses TRBV5-1 with TRBJ1-3; 7 bases agree with TRBD1. Trimming cost V 3 bases and J 0 bases; bases outside gene matches: 9. CDR1 is SGHRS and CDR2 is YFSETQ in the germline V gene. The CDR3 runs to 17 residues. The CDR3 is CASSSSSSGGSGNTIYF. The CDR3 region has the DNA TGCGCCAGCAGCTCTTCATCGTCAGGGGGCTCTGGAAACACCATATATTTT.

This chain joins TRBV5-1 and TRBJ2-5; TRBD2 agrees at 7 bases. CDR3 size: 14 residues. V shed 3 bases and J 9 bases; nucleotides not matched to a gene: 11. Germline assignment: CDR1 SGHRS and CDR2 YFSETQ. The CDR3 DNA reads as TGCGCCAGCAGCTACCTGTGGGGGGGTGAAGCCCAGTACTTC. It is translated as CASSYLWGGEAQYF.

The chain joins TRBV11-2 to TRBJ2-4; TRBD1 is a possible D gene (7 bases). The CDR3 totals 14 residues. V was trimmed by 5 bases and J by 8 bases, leaving 16 bases between them. Germline values: CDR1 SGHAT, CDR2 FQNNGV. CDR3 residues: CASSPWTGGDIQYF. As DNA, the CDR3 is TGTGCCAGCAGCCCCTGGACAGGAGGGGACATTCAGTACTTC. The variable domain in full, with the rest retrieved from reference TRBV11-2 and TRBJ2-4, is EAGVAQSPRYKIIEKRQSVAFWCNPISGHATLYWYQQILGQGPKLLIQFQNNGVVDDSQLPKDRFSAERLKGVDSTLKIQPAKLEDSAVYLCASSPWTGGDIQYFGAGTRLSVL.

The genes are TRBV7-9 and TRBJ1-5; perhaps TRBD1 as D (6 bases). Germline V gene data show CDR1 as SEHNR and CDR2 as FQNEAQ (reference sequence). Trimming pared 4 bases from V and 5 bases from J, leaving 12 bases between. This CDR3 is built from 14 residues. The CDR3 nucleotides are TGTGCCAGCAGCTGGGGGGGCAGGGATCAGCCCCAGCATTTT. This sequence encodes CASSWGGRDQPQHF.

This clone is a singleton in its sample. The chain uses TRBV29-1 and TRBJ1-1; no clear D. Germline V CDR1 and CDR2: SQVTM, ANQGSEA. The CDR3 spans 12 residues. V lost 7 bases, J lost 1 base, and 10 bases lay in between. The DNA for the CDR3 is TGCAGCGGATTTGGAGGGAACACTGAAGCTTTCTTT. Translating gives CSGFGGNTEAFF.

The chain joins TRBV30 to TRBJ2-7, with 10 bases lining up with TRBD2. The CDR3 totals 16 residues. CDR1 is GTSNPN, CDR2 SVGIG, per germline (reference sequence). V was clipped by 2 bases and J by 6 bases; unmatched bases: 13. The CDR3 protein is CAWSFSVLAGFSEQYF. CDR3 in DNA: TGTGCCTGGAGTTTTTCCGTACTAGCGGGGTTCTCCGAGCAGTACTTC.

The chain combines TRBV11-3 with TRBJ2-3, with D unresolved. V gave up 1 base and J gave up 6 bases, with 5 bases separating them. Germline V gene data show CDR1 as SGHNT and CDR2 as YENEEA. This CDR3 has 12 amino acids. The CDR3 nucleotides read TGTGCCAGCAGCTTAGCCTTGGATACGCAGTATTTT. This gives the protein CASSLALDTQYF.

The rearrangement joins TRBV6-6 to TRBJ2-5; 7 bases map to TRBD2. Germline lookup yields CDR1 MNHNY and CDR2 SVGAGI (reference sequence). Trimming cost V 6 bases and J 4 bases; bases outside gene matches: 8. The length of the CDR3 is 14 residues. The CDR3 DNA follows: TGTGCCAGCAGCACAGAAGGCGGGAGAGAGACCCAGTACTTC. Protein: CASSTEGGRETQYF.

This clone was counted a single time. V usage is TRBV13 and J usage is TRBJ2-2; D remains ambiguous. Germline V lookup: CDR1 PRHDT, CDR2 FYEKMQ (reference sequence). V lost 5 bases and J 1 base, leaving 11 bases between the germline ends. The CDR3 has 15 amino acids. The DNA for the CDR3 is TGTGCCAGCAGCACAACGACTGAGAACACCGGGGAGCTGTTTTTT. This sequence encodes CASSTTTENTGELFF.

The genes are TRBV7-2 and TRBJ2-1; 8 nucleotides match TRBD2. V trimming: 5 bases; J trimming: 6 bases; junction bases outside the gene matches: 9. The CDR3 loop spans 15 amino acids. Per the germline V gene, CDR1 is SGHTA and CDR2 is FQGNSA. The CDR3, as DNA: TGTGCCAGCAGCAGACGAGCGGGAGAGGGCAATGAGCAGTTCTTC. This translates into CASSRRAGEGNEQFF.

As to this clone: Within the sample, other DNA sequences also encode this same CDR3. The V call is TRBV13, the J call TRBJ2-7; D is uncertain. Trimming took off 4 bases at V and 0 bases at J, with 4 bases between the two ends. CDR3 length equals 12 residues. CDR1 and CDR2 (germline): PRHDT, FYEKMQ (reference sequence). The CDR3 here is CASSSSSYEQYF. The DNA for the CDR3 is TGTGCCAGCAGCTCGAGCTCCTACGAGCAGTACTTC.

The chain uses TRBV2 and TRBJ1-4; possibly TRBD1 for D (6 bases). The germline V gene has CDR1 SNHLY and CDR2 FYNNEI. This CDR3 contains 15 residues. With 5 bases removed from V and 0 bases from J, the gap between germline ends came to 10 bases. The CDR3 bases are TGTGCCAGCAGTAAAACAGGGACAACTAATGAAAAACTGTTTTTT. It yields the protein CASSKTGTTNEKLFF. Drawing the rest from reference TRBV2 and TRBJ1-4, the complete variable domain is EPEVTQTPSHQVTQMGQEVILRCVPISNHLYFYWYRQILGQKVEFLVSFYNNEISEKSEIFDDQFSVERPDGSNFTLKIRSTKLEDSAMYFCASSKTGTTNEKLFFGSGTQLSVL.

V is TRBV27 and J is TRBJ1-1; TRBD1 might be the D (5 bases). Germline assignment: CDR1 MNHEY and CDR2 SMNVEV (reference sequence). V gave up 5 bases and J gave up 4 bases, with 20 bases separating them. The CDR3 is made up of 16 amino acids. DNA of the CDR3: TGTGCCAGCAGTCCTCACGCGGGACTCATGGGCACTGAAGCTTTCTTT. It encodes CASSPHAGLMGTEAFF.

The gene calls are TRBV18 and TRBJ2-1; 9 bases line up with TRBD1. The length of the CDR3 is 19 residues. The V gene end was trimmed by 2 bases and the J gene end by 8 bases; junction bases not matched to a gene: 19. Per germline, CDR1 KGHSH and CDR2 LQKENI. CDR3 region: CASSPFRLTGTGIQDEQFF. The CDR3 DNA follows: TGTGCCAGCTCACCATTCCGGCTTACCGGGACAGGGATTCAGGATGAGCAGTTCTTC.